Below, 22 T cell receptor beta chains from the same sample are listed, as sequenced in a study of T cells after yellow fever vaccination. Via MiXCR, TCRdb re-called the 5' RACE reads, giving one row per CDR3 protein. The sample includes about 300,000 distinct CDR3 sequences, 7.5% to 9% of them seen just once. The source material was CD4+ T cells sorted from PBMCs, sampled 5 days after the yellow fever booster vaccination. All receptors come from a man younger than 35 who received the YFV17D yellow fever vaccine.

This clonotype was counted at least ten times. The chain couples TRBV20-1 to TRBJ1-5; D not certain. Trimming left V 1 base short and J 5 bases short, with 6 bases between. Germline V lookup: CDR1 DFQATT, CDR2 SNEGSKA (reference sequence). The length of the CDR3 is 12 residues. The CDR3 loop is CSARAGDQPQHF. CDR3 nucleotide sequence: TGCAGTGCTAGAGCCGGGGATCAGCCCCAGCATTTT.

This clonotype has ten or more counts. The chain combines TRBV5-1 with TRBJ2-7, with D perhaps assigned TRBD1 or TRBD2 (6 bases each). Trimming pared 4 bases from V and 3 bases from J, leaving 17 bases between. The germline gives CDR1 SGHRS, CDR2 YFSETQ. CDR3 length: 15 residues. As DNA, the CDR3 is TGCGCCAGCAGCCGGCCGGGGGCAGAGAGCTACGAGCAGTACTTC. Amino acid sequence: CASSRPGAESYEQYF.

CDR3 in amino acids: CASSSRGHEQYF. In DNA, the CDR3 is TGCGCCAGCAGCTCCAGGGGCCACGAGCAGTACTTC. J is TRBJ2-7 and V is TRBV5-1; a possible D gene is TRBD1 (6 bases). The CDR3 loop spans 12 amino acids. The germline V and J ends were trimmed by 3 bases and 5 bases, with 9 bases remaining between them. Germline CDR1 is SGHRS and CDR2 is YFSETQ.

J is TRBJ2-1 and V is TRBV6-2 or TRBV6-3; D is unresolved. Germline V gene lookup returns CDR1 MNHEY and CDR2 SVGEGT. Trimming stripped 7 bases from V and 4 bases from J, with 11 bases between. The CDR3 runs 13 residues. As DNA, the CDR3 is TGTGCCAGCACCAACGACCGGTACAATGAGCAGTTCTTC. This sequence encodes CASTNDRYNEQFF.

This clonotype was counted many times. The V gene is TRBV12-3 or TRBV12-4, the J gene TRBJ2-5; D ambiguous. The CDR3 totals 11 residues. Trimming left V 3 bases short and J 5 bases short, with 4 bases between. The CDR3 loop is CASSFYETQYF. Here the CDR3 DNA reads TGTGCCAGCAGTTTCTACGAGACCCAGTACTTC.

About this clonotype: A junction boundary mismatches the germline segment, possibly from a read error. The chain links TRBV6-1 to TRBJ1-6; D is ambiguous. The CDR3 contains 14 residues. Looked up from germline, CDR1 is MNHNS and CDR2 is SASEGT. The CDR3 is CASSEVSSNSPVHF. CDR3 coding DNA: TGTGCCAGCAGTGAAGTTAGCTCCAATTCACCCGTCCACTTT.

The chain couples TRBV7-2 to TRBJ2-7; D might be TRBD1 (6 bases). Germline CDR1 is SGHTA and CDR2 is FQGNSA. The length of the CDR3 is 15 residues. Deletions cut 5 bases from V and 2 bases from J, with 16 bases between. As DNA, the CDR3 is TGTGCCAGCAGCCTCTCCAGAGACAGGACCTACGAGCAGTACTTC. Its protein product is CASSLSRDRTYEQYF.

The CDR3 DNA follows: TGTGCCAGCAGCCAAGGTGGCGGGTTAAGCTCTGGGGCCAACGTCCTGACTTTC. Translating gives CASSQGGGLSSGANVLTF. V is TRBV4-2 and J is TRBJ2-6; TRBD2 is a possible D gene (5 bases). The CDR3 sequence is 18 residues long. V shed 1 base and J shed 0 bases, with 13 bases lying between them. From germline, CDR1 is LGHNA and CDR2 YNFKEQ.

This clonotype appeared a few times. The rearrangement joins TRBV30 to TRBJ1-6; D uncertain. Per the germline V gene, CDR1 is GTSNPN and CDR2 is SVGIG (reference sequence). The CDR3 has 13 amino acids. V shed 5 bases and J shed 8 bases, with 13 bases lying between them. CDR3 sequence reads: CAWARIGDSPLHF. In DNA form, the CDR3 reads TGTGCCTGGGCCCGTATCGGGGATTCACCCCTCCACTTT.

The CDR3, as DNA: TGTGCCAGCAGCTCCACCTTCTTCACTGAAGCTTTCTTT. Residues: CASSSTFFTEAFF. The chain joins TRBV7-2 to TRBJ1-1, with D hard to call. With 4 bases removed from V and 4 bases from J, the gap between germline ends came to 10 bases. This CDR3 has 13 amino acids. The germline gives CDR1 SGHTA, CDR2 FQGNSA.

The genes are TRBV11-2 and TRBJ2-2; 10 bases are shared with TRBD2. The CDR3 covers 18 residues. Trimming cost V 11 bases and J 2 bases; bases outside gene matches: 17. CDR1 is SGHAT and CDR2 is FQNNGV in the germline V gene. The CDR3 protein is CAGRGGFSGGPNTGELFF. The CDR3 nucleotides read TGTGCCGGCCGTGGGGGATTTAGCGGGGGGCCAAACACCGGGGAGCTGTTTTTT.

At least ten counts were recorded for this clonotype. The chain joins TRBV20-1 to TRBJ2-5; TRBD2 matches at 12 bases. V dropped 4 bases and J dropped 4; count of bases not matched to a gene: 4. The CDR3 runs 14 residues. Germline lookup yields CDR1 DFQATT and CDR2 SNEGSKA (reference sequence). Here the CDR3 reads CSATSGGAGETQYF. CDR3 nucleotide sequence: TGCAGTGCTACTAGCGGGGGGGCTGGAGAGACCCAGTACTTC.

In its sample, this clonotype was seen many times. The J gene is TRBJ2-1, the V gene TRBV7-9; D remains unclear. CDR1 and CDR2 (germline): SEHNR, FQNEAQ (reference sequence). Trimming shortened V by 7 bases and J by 9 bases, and 7 bases separated the two germline ends. CDR3 length: 10 amino acids. The chain's CDR3 is CASIPFEQFF. DNA of the CDR3: TGTGCCAGCATCCCGTTTGAGCAGTTCTTC.

This clonotype showed up many times. V gene TRBV12-3 or TRBV12-4 combines with J gene TRBJ2-3, with TRBD2 identical over 7 bases. The CDR3 spans 18 residues. V was pared by 4 bases and J by 5 bases, with 18 bases of the junction left unmatched. The CDR3 sequence: CASSSFDPWGGTQDTQYF. Written as DNA, the CDR3 is TGTGCCAGCAGTTCTTTTGACCCTTGGGGGGGGACTCAAGATACGCAGTATTTT.

This clonotype showed up many times. CDR3 region: CASSQAGRARSTDTQYF. CDR3 nucleotides: TGCGCCAGCAGCCAAGCCGGGAGGGCTAGAAGCACAGATACGCAGTATTTT. The chain couples TRBV4-3 to TRBJ2-3; TRBD2 aligns across 8 bases. The germline CDR1 and CDR2 sequences are LGHNA and YSLEER. V shed 1 base, J shed 0 bases, and the junction held 6 bases outside the gene matches. This CDR3 is built from 17 residues.

The chain has TRBV12-3 or TRBV12-4 and TRBJ1-2, with a possible D match to TRBD1 (5 bases). The CDR3 has 13 residues. Trimming left V 3 bases short and J 7 bases short, with 12 bases between. The CDR3 region is CASSFEGRSGYTF. The CDR3, as DNA: TGTGCCAGCAGTTTCGAGGGGCGGAGTGGCTACACCTTC.

This clonotype turned up a few times. The rearrangement links TRBV27 to TRBJ2-7, with TRBD1 matching over 9 bases. From germline, CDR1 is MNHEY and CDR2 SMNVEV (reference sequence). This CDR3 region has 14 residues. The V gene end was trimmed by 2 bases and the J gene end by 6 bases; junction bases not matched to a gene: 5. The CDR3 region is CASSLGTGYGEQYV. The CDR3 coding sequence is TGTGCCAGCAGTTTAGGGACAGGGTATGGCGAGCAGTACGTC.

This clonotype showed up many times. CDR3 in DNA: TGTGCCATCAGTGAAACAGGGGGGGCCGGGGAGCTGTTTTTT. Protein product: CAISETGGAGELFF. The chain uses TRBV10-3 and TRBJ2-2; D is perhaps TRBD1 (8 bases). Germline V gene sequence: CDR1 ENHRY, CDR2 SYGVKD. Trimming removed 3 bases at V and 6 bases at J, with 11 bases between. The CDR3 totals 14 residues.

The rearrangement links TRBV6-5 to TRBJ1-6, with TRBD1 as a possible D gene (5 bases). V lost 8 bases and J 9 bases, leaving 14 bases between the germline ends. This CDR3 comprises 13 residues. The germline gives CDR1 MNHEY, CDR2 SVGAGI. The CDR3 nucleotides are TGTGCCAGCGGCGTACAGGATTTTTCACCCCTCCACTTT. It translates to CASGVQDFSPLHF.

This clonotype was detected many times. V gene TRBV20-1 combines with J gene TRBJ2-3; 9 positions match TRBD1. CDR1 DFQATT and CDR2 SNEGSKA come from the germline V gene (reference sequence). CDR3 length: 16 amino acids. V lost 3 bases, J lost 3 bases, and 10 bases stayed unmatched. In DNA, the CDR3 is TGCAGTGCTAGTGCCCTCACAGGGGGCGCGACAGATACGCAGTATTTT. It encodes CSASALTGGATDTQYF.

The sample holds a few counts of this clonotype. The CDR3 loop is CASSSGGAEEKLFF. CDR3 in DNA: TGTGCCAGCAGTTCAGGGGGCGCGGAAGAAAAACTGTTTTTT. The rearrangement joins TRBV28 to TRBJ1-4; 8 nucleotides agree with TRBD1. Unmatched junction bases numbered 6, after V lost 4 bases and J lost 8 bases. Germline V gene data show CDR1 as MDHEN and CDR2 as SYDVKM. The CDR3 length is 14 residues.

This clonotype was detected only a few times. The V gene is TRBV7-2, the J gene TRBJ2-7; 8 nucleotides agree with TRBD2. Per the germline V gene, CDR1 is SGHTA and CDR2 is FQGNSA. The CDR3 runs 15 residues. The V and J ends lost 5 bases and 2 bases, in that order; junction bases with no gene match: 8. CDR3 nucleotide sequence: TGTGCCAGCAGCCAGGTGACGGGGGGGACCTACGAGCAGTACTTC. Residues: CASSQVTGGTYEQYF.